What follows describes a single TCR beta chain. This clone was recorded a few times. Its antigen has not been determined. There are no base qualities to consult, and no much larger clone falls within one base. The germline V gene gives CDR1 as MGHDK and CDR2 as SYGVNS. V was cut back by 1 base and J by 3 bases, leaving a gap of 3 bases between them. CDR3 length: 12 amino acids, cysteine to phenylalanine. Solely the CDR3 DNA is kept, with 36 bases framed from the first base. The record originates from a study of CD8 T cells in acute hepatitis C reinfection (dated by TCRdb to about 2021). For context, the study as a whole: The TCRbeta repertoire of CD8+ T cells specific for the HCV NS3-1073 epitope was profiled during acute infection and after viral clearance. Four spontaneous resolvers provided paired acute and follow-up samples. The paper's findings and limits, for the study overall: Diversity in the NS3-1073 specific repertoires was high, and no significant differences in diversity emerged among acute resolver, follow-up resolver and acute chronic samples. Because bulk sequencing was performed on the TCRbeta chain only, alphabeta pairing of public clonotypes could not be determined. No follow-up repertoires were available for chronically infected subjects, since NS3-1073 specific cells were too rare to be sorted. All groups preferentially used the TRBV04 and TRBV06 gene families, and overrepresentation in the naive pool did not explain this preferential usage. CDR3 sequences shared with other epitopes were rare, and differing sequencing approaches may have limited exact matching. About a dozen public clonotypes were found regardless of outcome, and V04-02/J02-02 was used by one public clonotype.

The FACS-sorted cells had their genomic DNA extracted, and the commercial immunoSEQ service was used to sequence the TCRbeta chains. The authors' pipeline ran thus. ImmunoSEQ Analyzer software v3.0 and R v3.5.1 were used to analyze the repertoire data. Only productive rearrangements were analyzed, because any sequences with stop codons or out-of-frame rearrangements were filtered out. Simpson diversity, Shannon entropy, CDR3 length and nucleotide addition metrics were obtained from the sequencing provider. Clonotypes were grouped by frequency into dominant, sub-dominant, low or lowest abundance categories, and clonotypes below 0.1% were left out of most analyses. A CDR3 amino acid clonotype was designated public if detected in at least two subjects at a cumulative frequency of at least 0.5%. TCRdb retrieved this table from immuneACCESS and kept in-frame rearrangements only. Not all clones are present; in checked studies, unresolved V genes account for under half, and no reason is known for the remainder. V and J calls plus clone size are reproduced from that table; the DNA served to infer D and trimming. The sample table shows over 35,000 clones, and 87% are seen once. Roughly 0.46% of the sample goes to the ten largest clones.

The time point label for this specimen denotes: naive CD8 control sorted from an acute-time-point sample. Enrolled in the Montreal Hepatitis C Cohort (HEPCO) in Canada, the donors were people who inject drugs, and these donors were followed every 3 months. Acute primary HCV infection was defined as a positive HCV RNA or antibody test after a negative test within the previous 24 weeks. Surface staining used CD3, CD8 and CD45RO antibodies, with an aqua fixable dye to exclude dead cells. The cohort also included 5 or 6 subjects who developed chronic infection, defined as HCV RNA positivity at 24 weeks. Frozen stocks of peripheral blood mononuclear cells were first thawed, after which negative isolation of CD8+ T cells was carried out using the MACS CD8+ T cell Isolation Kit. Sorting of the cells was done on a BD FACSAria II cell sorter.

The clonotype comes from a young man with chronic hepatitis C. Material for sequencing was naive CD8+ T cells from PBMCs. The sample's cell subset or site, from its label and the paper: sorted total naive CD45RO-negative CD8+ T cells. The chain was built from TRBV25-1 and TRBJ2-5, with the D gene not clear enough to name. The nucleotide sequence reads TGTGCCAGCAGTGAATCGGAAGAGACCCAGTACTTC. This sequence encodes CASSESEETQYF.